One sample yielded the 8 T cell receptor beta chains listed below, sequenced in a study of T cells in women clearing cervical HPV infection. Assay used: immunoSEQ multiplex PCR; TCRdb lists only in-frame clones, some missing. The sample table includes 23,000 or so clones. Sequenced sample: blood buffy coat. Receptors were obtained from a woman aged 18 to 75 with a cervical HPV16 infection that either progressed to CIN3+ or cleared (not recorded which).

A remark on this clone: The CDR3 goes on 3 residues after the read ends, and that part is filled in from the germline J gene. The chain recombines TRBV5-1 with TRBJ1-2; weak D call: TRBD1 (6 bases). This CDR3 comprises 15 residues. Looked up from germline, CDR1 is SGHRS and CDR2 is YFSETQ. V was pared by 4 bases and J by 6 bases, with 19 bases between. CDR3 DNA, as far as it was read: TGCGCCAGCAGCCCGCCTGCAGGGGAGTTCCATGGC. The encoded protein is CASSPPAGEFHG. The full CDR3 protein is CASSPPAGEFHGYTF.

Turning to this clone: The missing CDR3 end, 3 residues past where the read stops, is filled in from the germline J gene. The J gene is TRBJ1-2, the V gene TRBV19; D is possibly TRBD1 (5 bases). The CDR3 is 14 amino acids. V was pared by 8 bases and J by 7 bases, with 20 bases between. CDR1 is LNHDA and CDR2 is SQIVND in the germline V gene (reference sequence). The CDR3 sequence: CASGRSDSLLGYTF. The part of the CDR3 DNA that was read is TGTGCCAGTGGACGGTCCGACAGTCTCCTTGGC.

To note about this clone: The read halts 3 residues ahead of the CDR3 end, with the missing end drawn from the germline J gene. The rearrangement links TRBV29-1 to TRBJ2-1, with TRBD2 matching 9 bases. The junction had 6 bases not matched to a gene; V was cut back by 5 bases and J by 4 bases. Germline CDR1 is SQVTM and CDR2 is ANQGSEA. The CDR3 is 14 residues long. The sequenced part of the CDR3 DNA is TGCAGCGTTTCCGGGACTAGCCAGTACAATGAG. It specifies CSVSGTSQYNE. The whole CDR3 reads CSVSGTSQYNEQFF.

Concerning this clone itself: The observed sequence ends 3 residues before the CDR3 terminus, with the missing tail filled in from the germline J gene. This chain connects TRBV5-1 to TRBJ2-2; D gene uncertain. Trimming removed 0 bases from V and 3 bases from J, with 6 bases in between. Germline CDR1 SGHRS, CDR2 YFSETQ. The length of the CDR3 is 14 residues. The CDR3 here is CASSLALDTGELFF. The covered CDR3 bases are TGCGCCAGCAGCTTGGCCCTTGACACCGGGGAG.

Of note for this clone: The CDR3 end is not reached by the read, which stops 3 residues before it; the germline J gene fills it in. The V call is TRBV10-3, the J call TRBJ1-6, with 7 bases fitting TRBD1. The CDR3 has 16 amino acids. J gave up 3 bases and V 4 bases, and 6 bases lay outside the gene matches. Germline lookup yields CDR1 ENHRY and CDR2 SYGVKD. The CDR3 reads CAISVNRGYYNSPLHF. The sequenced CDR3 bases are TGTGCCATCAGTGTTAACAGGGGCTACTATAATTCACCC.

Of note for this clone: The CDR3 goes on 3 residues after the read ends, and that part is filled in from the germline J gene. The chain couples TRBV11-2 to TRBJ2-7, with D perhaps matching TRBD1 (6 bases). This CDR3 is 14 amino acids long. CDR1 and CDR2 (germline): SGHAT, FQNNGV. V lost 2 bases, J lost 4 bases, and 12 bases lay in between. CDR3 sequence reads: CASSLQGSGYEQYF. The part of the CDR3 DNA that was read is TGTGCCAGCAGCTTACAGGGGTCCGGGTACGAG.

For this clone: The missing CDR3 end, 3 residues past where the read stops, is filled in from the germline J gene. The chain recombines TRBV23-1 with TRBJ1-2; 7 nucleotides match TRBD1. TRBV23-1 is placed among ORFs of uncertain function. The junction had 10 bases not matched to a gene; V was cut back by 3 bases and J by 6 bases. This CDR3 spans 15 amino acids. CDR3 sequence: CASSQNRGLVDGYTF. The sequenced part of the CDR3 DNA is TGCGCCAGCAGTCAGAACAGGGGTTTGGTGGATGGC.

Of note for this clone: The read gets to within 3 residues of the CDR3 end, and the germline J gene fills in the rest. This chain uses TRBV20-1 with TRBJ2-7, with 7 bases fitting TRBD1. From germline, CDR1 is DFQATT and CDR2 SNEGSKA (reference sequence). The CDR3 contains 14 residues. V lost 3 bases, J lost 3 bases, and 8 bases stayed unmatched. The DNA read from the CDR3 is TGCAGTGCTAGCCCGCCGGACAGGAGCTACGAG. Translation: CSASPPDRSYE. The full CDR3 protein is CSASPPDRSYEQYF.